Only a few counts were recorded for the clone carrying this T cell receptor beta chain. The V gene's germline CDR1 is SGHNT and CDR2 YENEEA. V dropped 5 bases and J dropped 4; count of bases not matched to a gene: 2. The CDR3 loop spans 13 amino acids. TCRdb's table, derived via immunoSEQ multiplex PCR, lists solely in-frame clones and lacks some. The repertoire holds 390,000 or so clones, with about 90% as singletons. This entry comes from a study of blood T cell repertoires in COVID-19. The V call is TRBV11-3, the J call TRBJ1-5; 7 bases fit TRBD1. The sample consisted of peripheral blood. This clonotype was sampled from a woman aged 25 to 39 with COVID-19, enrolled during active disease. CDR3 DNA sequence: TGTGCCAGCAGCACGGACAGGAATCAGCCCCAGCATTTT. Residues: CASSTDRNQPQHF.